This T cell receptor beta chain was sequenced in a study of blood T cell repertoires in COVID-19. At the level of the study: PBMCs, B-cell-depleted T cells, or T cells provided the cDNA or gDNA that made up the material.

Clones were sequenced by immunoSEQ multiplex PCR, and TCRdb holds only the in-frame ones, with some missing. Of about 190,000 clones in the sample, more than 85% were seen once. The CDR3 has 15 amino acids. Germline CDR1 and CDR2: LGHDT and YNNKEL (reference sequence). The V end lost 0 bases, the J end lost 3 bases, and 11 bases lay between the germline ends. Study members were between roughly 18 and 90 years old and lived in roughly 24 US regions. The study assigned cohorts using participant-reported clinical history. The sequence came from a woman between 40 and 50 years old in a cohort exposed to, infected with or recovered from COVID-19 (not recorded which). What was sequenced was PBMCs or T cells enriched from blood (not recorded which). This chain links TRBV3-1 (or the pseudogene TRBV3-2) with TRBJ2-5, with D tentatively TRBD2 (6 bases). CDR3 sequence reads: CASSQDLRGKETQYF. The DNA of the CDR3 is TGTGCCAGCAGCCAAGATTTGCGGGGCAAAGAGACCCAGTACTTC.